This is a list of T cell receptor beta chains from one sample in a study of T-cell memory formation after mild COVID-19. TCRdb reprocessed the 5' RACE reads with MiXCR, giving one entry per CDR3 protein. The sample carries 350,000 to 500,000 distinct CDR3 sequences, over 15% recorded once. Material for sequencing was PBMCs or a T cell subset sorted from them (not recorded which). Source of these receptors: an adult woman who had mild COVID-19 (a few samples of this study predate the infection). Cell type and time point are not known. Both conserved end residues are part of each CDR3. A D gene is named only where the DNA matches it firmly. Size tells how often a clone was seen (once, few, many) or the class of an expanded clone, and some rows leave it out.

>TRBJ2-3|TRBV11-2|NA|TRBD2
CASSFGSLGLAGTDTQYF
TGTGCCAGCAGCTTCGGCAGCCTGGGACTAGCGGGCACAGATACGCAGTATTTT
>TRBJ2-7|TRBV18|few|TRBD1
CASSPGQTAYEQYF
TGTGCCAGCTCACCGGGACAGACCGCCTACGAGCAGTACTTC
>TRBJ2-7|TRBV7-2|NA|NA
CASSTYSYEQYF
TGTGCCAGCAGCACCTACTCCTACGAGCAGTACTTC
>TRBJ1-5|TRBV7-3|few|NA
CASSTLDSYSNQPQHF
TGTGCCAGCAGCACCCTAGACAGTTATAGCAATCAGCCCCAGCATTTT
>TRBJ2-7|TRBV24-1|NA|NA
CATSDLRGEQYF
TGTGCCACCAGTGATTTAAGGGGTGAGCAGTACTTC
>TRBJ1-3|TRBV4-1|few|NA
CASSPRTAGNTIYF
TGCGCCAGCAGCCCCCGGACAGCTGGAAACACCATATATTTT
>TRBJ1-2|TRBV7-9|NA|NA
CASSLSGQGLYGYTF
TGTGCCAGCAGCCTATCGGGCCAGGGCCTCTATGGCTACACCTTC
>TRBJ2-2|TRBV12-3/TRBV12-4|NA|TRBD1
CASSPVLVTGGELFF
TGTGCCAGCAGCCCTGTACTCGTGACAGGGGGGGAGCTGTTTTTT
>TRBJ1-3|TRBV29-1|few|TRBD1
CSVRGTGDSGNTIYF
TGCAGCGTGAGGGGGACAGGGGACTCTGGAAACACCATATATTTT
>TRBJ2-5|TRBV2|NA|NA
CASSEALASQETQYF
TGTGCCAGCAGTGAAGCGTTGGCCAGTCAAGAGACCCAGTACTTC
>TRBJ1-5|TRBV29-1|few|NA
CSVTTANQPQHF
TGCAGCGTTACGACAGCAAATCAGCCCCAGCATTTT
>TRBJ2-3|TRBV5-1|many|TRBD1
CASSSGTGGSDTQYF
TGCGCCAGCAGCTCCGGGACAGGGGGTTCAGATACGCAGTATTTT
>TRBJ2-3|TRBV27|NA|NA
CASSLPGIIDTQYF
TGTGCCAGCAGTCTTCCAGGGATTATTGATACGCAGTATTTT
>TRBJ2-3|TRBV7-2|many|TRBD2
CASRVLAGPTDTQYF
TGTGCCAGCAGGGTTCTAGCGGGACCCACAGATACGCAGTATTTT
>TRBJ1-1|TRBV10-3|NA|NA
CAIRPQEANAEAFF
TGTGCCATCAGGCCACAGGAGGCGAACGCTGAAGCTTTCTTT
>TRBJ2-5|TRBV15|NA|NA
CATSRDRGKETQYF
TGTGCCACCAGCAGAGACAGGGGTAAAGAGACCCAGTACTTC
>TRBJ2-7|TRBV4-3|few|NA
CASSREQGPYEQYF
TGCGCCAGCAGCCGAGAACAGGGACCCTACGAGCAGTACTTC
>TRBJ2-6|TRBV5-5|few|TRBD1
CASSGRDSQRSTGANVLTF
TGTGCCAGCAGCGGTCGGGACAGCCAGAGGTCGACTGGGGCCAACGTCCTGACTTTC
>TRBJ1-5|TRBV20-1|few|TRBD1
CSSPTGTGQPQHF
TGCAGTTCCCCGACAGGGACGGGTCAGCCCCAGCATTTT
>TRBJ1-2|TRBV4-2|NA|NA
CASSPKPRDTGGYGYTF
TGTGCCAGCAGCCCGAAGCCACGGGACACCGGGGGCTATGGCTACACCTTC